Sequencing of this TCR beta chain was carried out in a study of shared clonotypes between healthy human individuals. General study points: Naive CD4 clonotypes were shared across several donors at about 5.3%.

This table comes from immunoSEQ multiplex PCR, and its TCRdb copy is limited to in-frame clones, with some not included. The sample lists 2 million to 2.5 million clones, just over 90% occurring once. Naive CD8 cells comprised CD45RO-negative, CCR7-positively selected cells, excluding terminally differentiated effector memory CD45RA+ cells. CDR1 MNHNS and CDR2 SASEGT come from the germline V gene. Trimming pared 6 bases from V and 0 bases from J, leaving 8 bases between. CDR3 length equals 13 residues. A note on this clone: Its antigen is undetermined.

The clonotype was recovered from a man aged 18-30 years in good health. Some clones in this sample may be carry-over from other donors' samples. The chain employs TRBV6-1 and TRBJ2-5; D uncertain. Sequencing input: naive CD8+ T cells from PBMCs. CDR3 DNA sequence: TGTGCCAGCAGGAAGCACAACCAAGAGACCCAGTACTTC. Translated: CASRKHNQETQYF.